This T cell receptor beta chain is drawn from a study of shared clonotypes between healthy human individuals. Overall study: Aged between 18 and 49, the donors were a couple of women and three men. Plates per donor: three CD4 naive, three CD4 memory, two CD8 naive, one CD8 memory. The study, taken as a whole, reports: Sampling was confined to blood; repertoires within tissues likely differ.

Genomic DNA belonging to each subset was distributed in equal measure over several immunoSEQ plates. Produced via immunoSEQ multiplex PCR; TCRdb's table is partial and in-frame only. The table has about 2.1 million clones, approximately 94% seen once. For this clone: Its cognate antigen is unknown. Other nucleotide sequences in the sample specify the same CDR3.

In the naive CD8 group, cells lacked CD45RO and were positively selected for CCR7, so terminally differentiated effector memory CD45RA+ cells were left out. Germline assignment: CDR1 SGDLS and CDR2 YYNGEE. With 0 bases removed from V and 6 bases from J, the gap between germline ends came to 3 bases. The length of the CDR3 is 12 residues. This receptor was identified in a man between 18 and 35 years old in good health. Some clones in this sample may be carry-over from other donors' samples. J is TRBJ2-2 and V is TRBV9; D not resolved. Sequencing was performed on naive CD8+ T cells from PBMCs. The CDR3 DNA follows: TGTGCCAGCAGCGTAGCTTCCGGGGAGCTGTTTTTT. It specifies CASSVASGELFF.